The 28 T cell receptor beta chains below were found in one sample sequenced in a study of T-cell reconstitution after alpha-beta-depleted transplantation in children. Preparation of the TCRbeta library was carried out with unique molecular identifiers. Each CDR3 protein gets one entry after TCRdb re-called the PCR reads with MiXCR. The table shows some 300,000 distinct CDR3 sequences, with 10% occurring only once. The specimen was PBMCs from the stem cell graft donor, collected from the stem cell graft. Every receptor here comes from a human donor who donated a stem cell graft to a child with acute lymphoblastic leukemia.

There are a few counts of this clonotype. The gene calls are TRBV7-2 and TRBJ2-7; no firm D call. The V end was cut by 2 bases, the J end by 4 bases, with 12 bases between. The CDR3 loop spans 14 amino acids. Germline values: CDR1 SGHTA, CDR2 FQGNSA. CDR3 amino acids: CASSLNGYFYEQYF. CDR3 DNA: TGTGCCAGCAGCTTAAATGGCTACTTTTACGAGCAGTACTTC.

This clonotype was detected many times. This chain connects TRBV6-2 or TRBV6-3 to TRBJ1-1, with TRBD1 as a possible D gene (6 bases). This CDR3 comprises 12 residues. Germline lookup yields CDR1 MNHEY and CDR2 SVGEGT. The V and J ends lost 6 bases and 11 bases respectively, with 16 bases between them. The CDR3 sequence: CASRTPGDRAFF. The CDR3 coding sequence is TGTGCCAGCAGAACTCCAGGGGATAGGGCTTTCTTT.

The chain couples TRBV4-1 to TRBJ1-4; D is ambiguous. CDR3 size: 14 residues. CDR1 is MGHRA, CDR2 YSYEKL, per germline. Trimming left V 0 bases short and J 8 bases short, with 10 bases between. The CDR3 sequence is CASSQEGAAEKLFF. CDR3 nucleotide sequence: TGCGCCAGCAGCCAAGAAGGCGCGGCCGAAAAACTGTTTTTT.

This clonotype was counted at least ten times. This chain connects TRBV9 to TRBJ2-5, with TRBD1 as a possible D gene (6 bases). Trimming cost V 0 bases and J 2 bases, with 11 bases left between them. Germline V gene data show CDR1 as SGDLS and CDR2 as YYNGEE. The CDR3 runs to 15 residues. CDR3 amino acids: CASSVAGTRQETQYF. The CDR3 DNA sequence: TGTGCCAGCAGCGTAGCCGGGACACGGCAAGAGACCCAGTACTTC.

The table lists this clonotype with a few counts. The chain joins TRBV10-3 to TRBJ2-6; TRBD1 agrees at 8 bases. CDR3 length: 19 residues. The germline V gene has CDR1 ENHRY and CDR2 SYGVKD. Trimming cost V 2 bases and J 2 bases; bases outside gene matches: 11. The CDR3: CAISETLGQGSAGANVLTF. Here the CDR3 DNA reads TGTGCCATCAGTGAGACCCTCGGACAGGGTTCTGCTGGGGCCAACGTCCTGACTTTC.

This clonotype was counted once. V is TRBV11-2 and J is TRBJ2-3; 9 nucleotides align to TRBD2. Germline V gives CDR1 SGHAT, CDR2 FQNNGV. The CDR3 spans 15 residues. The V gene end was trimmed by 3 bases and the J gene end by 2 bases; junction bases not matched to a gene: 3. Here the CDR3 DNA reads TGTGCCAGCAGCTTCGCGGGAGGGAACACAGATACGCAGTATTTT. It codes for CASSFAGGNTDTQYF.

Details on this clonotype: A much larger clone sits a single nucleotide away, making a read error possible. The chain couples TRBV4-2 to TRBJ2-7; 9 bases match TRBD2. The CDR3 is 15 residues long. The germline V gene encodes CDR1 LGHNA and CDR2 YNFKEQ. V was pared by 0 bases and J by 4 bases, with 4 bases of the junction left unmatched. CDR3 sequence (DNA): TGTGCCAGCAGCCAAGAGCTAGCGGGATATTACGAGCAGTACTTC. It translates to CASSQELAGYYEQYF.

The chain joins TRBV15 to TRBJ2-1; D not certain. The length of the CDR3 is 14 residues. Looked up from germline, CDR1 is LNHNV and CDR2 is YYDKDF (reference sequence). Between the trimmed V and J ends, which lost 0 bases and 5 bases, there was a span of 8 bases. CDR3: CATSRDPSDNEQFF. In nucleotides, the CDR3 is TGTGCCACCAGCAGAGATCCGTCAGACAATGAGCAGTTCTTC. Full variable domain (remainder filled in from reference TRBV15 and TRBJ2-1): DAMVIQNPRYQVTQFGKPVTLSCSQTLNHNVMYWYQQKSSQAPKLLFHYYDKDFNNEADTPDNFQSRRPNTSFCFLDIRSPGLGDTAMYLCATSRDPSDNEQFFGPGTRLTVL.

At least ten counts were recorded for this clonotype. The chain links TRBV9 to TRBJ2-7, with 8 bases aligning to TRBD2. This CDR3 has 14 residues. Losses at the gene ends were 0 bases for V and 6 bases for J; bases not matched to a gene: 5. The V gene's germline CDR1 is SGDLS and CDR2 YYNGEE. CDR3 DNA: TGTGCCAGCAGCGTAGGGGGACTAGGTCTCGAGCAGTACTTC. As protein: CASSVGGLGLEQYF.

This clonotype showed up just a few times. V is TRBV11-1 and J is TRBJ2-2, with 9 bases that match TRBD1. The trim removed 4 bases at V and 4 bases at J, leaving 13 bases unmatched. Germline CDR1 and CDR2: SGHAT and FQDESV (reference sequence). CDR3 length: 18 amino acids. DNA of the CDR3: TGTGCCAGCAGCTCCCCCTTGGGCGGGACAGGGCCCACCGGGGAGCTGTTTTTT. Protein product: CASSSPLGGTGPTGELFF. The variable domain in full, with the rest retrieved from reference TRBV11-1 and TRBJ2-2, is EAEVAQSPRYKITEKSQAVAFWCDPISGHATLYWYRQILGQGPELLVQFQDESVVDDSQLPKDRFSAERLKGVDSTLKIQPAELGDSAMYLCASSSPLGGTGPTGELFFGEGSRLTVL.

The chain joins TRBV4-1 to TRBJ2-1, with D unclear. In germline, CDR1 is MGHRA, CDR2 YSYEKL. The CDR3 totals 14 residues. Trimming took off 1 base at V and 7 bases at J, with 11 bases between the two ends. CDR3 protein: CASSQVLVMNEQFF. The CDR3 DNA reads TGCGCCAGCAGCCAAGTCCTAGTTATGAATGAGCAGTTCTTC.

This clonotype was observed a handful of times. The V call is TRBV3-1, the J call TRBJ1-3; no firm D call. The CDR3 consists of 15 residues. Germline CDR1 LGHDT, CDR2 YNNKEL (reference sequence). V was cut by 1 base and J by 0 bases, with 7 bases left in between. The CDR3 DNA reads as TGTGCCAGCAGCCAAGTTATGGTCTCTGGAAACACCATATATTTT. Its protein is CASSQVMVSGNTIYF.

Many counts were recorded for this clonotype. The rearrangement uses TRBV7-6 and TRBJ2-2; tentative D call: TRBD1 (5 bases). CDR3 length: 13 amino acids. Germline V gene sequence: CDR1 SGHVS, CDR2 FNYEAQ. Trimming left V 5 bases short and J 1 base short, with 5 bases between. DNA of the CDR3: TGTGCCAGCAGCGACAGGAACACCGGGGAGCTGTTTTTT. Protein sequence: CASSDRNTGELFF.

The V and J genes are TRBV7-8 and TRBJ2-1; D remains unclear. CDR1 and CDR2 from the germline V gene are SGHVS and FQNEAQ. With 2 bases removed from V and 2 bases from J, the gap between germline ends came to 10 bases. The CDR3 length is 15 residues. In nucleotides, the CDR3 is TGTGCCAGCAGCTTACAGTCAATTCCCTACAATGAGCAGTTCTTC. This translates into CASSLQSIPYNEQFF.

The V call is TRBV5-1, the J call TRBJ1-1, with 9 positions matching TRBD1. This CDR3 region has 15 residues. Germline CDR1 SGHRS, CDR2 YFSETQ. With V trimmed by 4 bases and J by 6 bases, 10 bases remained unmatched. The CDR3 nucleotides read TGCGCCAGCAGCGATGCCGGGACAGGGCATCCTGAAGCTTTCTTT. Translation gives CASSDAGTGHPEAFF.

This chain links TRBV4-3 with TRBJ2-7; D is unclear. The CDR3 consists of 16 residues. The V gene's germline CDR1 is LGHNA and CDR2 YSLEER. With 0 bases removed from V and 0 bases from J, the gap between germline ends came to 12 bases. The CDR3 loop is CASSQDLGGSSYEQYF. CDR3 DNA sequence: TGCGCCAGCAGCCAAGATTTGGGCGGATCCTCCTACGAGCAGTACTTC.

V usage is TRBV29-1 and J usage is TRBJ2-3, with D perhaps matching TRBD1 (6 bases). This CDR3 is 19 amino acids long. V lost 0 bases and J lost 7, with 29 bases in between. Germline V gives CDR1 SQVTM, CDR2 ANQGSEA. The CDR3 DNA sequence: TGCAGCGTTGAAGACCCTGGGAAATTGGAACCAGGGGAAGTCCATACGCAGTATTTT. Its protein is CSVEDPGKLEPGEVHTQYF.

This chain links TRBV5-5 with TRBJ2-1; D gene ambiguous. CDR1 SGHKS and CDR2 YYEKEE come from the germline V gene (reference sequence). Deletions cut 6 bases from V and 5 bases from J, with 15 bases between. The CDR3 extends over 14 amino acids. The CDR3 loop is CASNPLGRDNEQFF. The DNA for the CDR3 is TGTGCCAGCAACCCCCTAGGTCGGGACAATGAGCAGTTCTTC. The variable domain in full, with the rest retrieved from reference TRBV5-5 and TRBJ2-1, is DAGVTQSPTHLIKTRGQQVTLRCSPISGHKSVSWYQQVLGQGPQFIFQYYEKEERGRGNFPDRFSARQFPNYSSELNVNALLLGDSALYLCASNPLGRDNEQFFGPGTRLTVL.

There are many counts of this clonotype. The chain joins TRBV7-2 to TRBJ2-1, with D unclear. V was shortened by 2 bases and J by 4 bases, with 12 bases between the two germline ends. The CDR3 is 15 amino acids. Germline V gene lookup returns CDR1 SGHTA and CDR2 FQGNSA. The CDR3 DNA reads as TGTGCCAGCAGCTTAAGGCCGCTGGAATACAATGAGCAGTTCTTC. This gives the protein CASSLRPLEYNEQFF.

This clonotype was counted at least ten times. This chain connects TRBV27 to TRBJ2-3; D ambiguous. The CDR3 is 14 residues long. V lost 1 base, J lost 1 base, and 6 bases lay in between. Germline assignment: CDR1 MNHEY and CDR2 SMNVEV (reference sequence). CDR3 region: CASSLFGGTDTQYF. CDR3 nucleotides: TGTGCCAGCAGTTTATTTGGCGGCACAGATACGCAGTATTTT.

This clonotype was observed at least ten times. Here the CDR3 DNA reads TGTGCCAGCAGTTTACATGGGGCGCATGGGGAGCAGTACTTC. As protein: CASSLHGAHGEQYF. This sequence joins TRBV12-3 or TRBV12-4 and TRBJ2-7, with TRBD1 as a possible D gene (5 bases). The ends were cut back, 2 bases at V and 7 bases at J, with 15 bases in the middle. The CDR3 is 14 amino acids.

This sequence joins TRBV20-1 and TRBJ2-1; TRBD2 is a possible D gene (5 bases). Germline V gives CDR1 DFQATT, CDR2 SNEGSKA (reference sequence). The CDR3 is 15 amino acids. V was shortened by 0 bases and J by 8 bases, with 17 bases between the two germline ends. The CDR3 DNA reads TGCAGTGCTAGAGAATCGCAGATTCTGCGGGATGAGCAGTTCTTC. Protein: CSARESQILRDEQFF.

The V gene is TRBV18, the J gene TRBJ2-2; D not certain. Between the trimmed V and J ends, which lost 1 base and 0 bases, there was a span of 9 bases. CDR1 and CDR2 from the germline V gene are KGHSH and LQKENI. This CDR3 is built from 16 residues. This chain's CDR3 is CASSPLSYSNTGELFF. The CDR3 DNA follows: TGTGCCAGCTCACCACTCAGCTACTCGAACACCGGGGAGCTGTTTTTT.

This clonotype showed up just a few times. This chain connects TRBV7-9 to TRBJ2-5; D assignment may be TRBD1 or TRBD2 (6 bases each). The CDR3 runs to 15 residues. Trimming took off 1 base at V and 3 bases at J, with 12 bases between the two ends. The germline V gene has CDR1 SEHNR and CDR2 FQNEAQ (reference sequence). The CDR3 reads CASSLGGAGEETQYF. In DNA form, the CDR3 reads TGTGCCAGCAGCTTAGGCGGGGCAGGGGAAGAGACCCAGTACTTC.

This clonotype was counted at least ten times. This rearrangement joins TRBV6-1 to TRBJ2-1; 9 bases fit TRBD2. CDR1 and CDR2 from the germline V gene are MNHNS and SASEGT. The CDR3 has 15 amino acids. The V and J ends lost 7 bases and 8 bases, in that order; junction bases with no gene match: 12. The CDR3 DNA is TGTGCCAGCACCCTAGGCTCTAGCGGGACCTATGAGCAGTTCTTC. Protein sequence: CASTLGSSGTYEQFF.

V and J are TRBV7-3 and TRBJ2-2; D is unresolved. CDR3 length: 14 residues. The germline V gene encodes CDR1 SGHTA and CDR2 FQGTGA. The germline V and J ends were trimmed by 5 bases and 1 base, with 8 bases remaining between them. Here the CDR3 DNA reads TGTGCCAGCAGCCAGACCCAGAACACCGGGGAGCTGTTTTTT. This codes for CASSQTQNTGELFF. Complete variable domain (other parts from reference TRBV7-3 and TRBJ2-2): GAGVSQTPSNKVTEKGKYVELRCDPISGHTALYWYRQSLGQGPEFLIYFQGTGAADDSGLPNDRFFAVRPEGSVSTLKIQRTERGDSAVYLCASSQTQNTGELFFGEGSRLTVL.

Notes on this clonotype: Since a much larger clone is just one base distant, this may be a read error. The CDR3: CASSASQGRGHTF. CDR3 coding DNA: TGCGCCAGCAGCGCCTCACAGGGACGCGGCCACACCTTC. The genes are TRBV5-1 and TRBJ1-2, with D maybe TRBD1 (6 bases). Germline CDR1 reads SGHRS; CDR2 reads YFSETQ. This CDR3 has 13 amino acids. The germline V and J ends were trimmed by 4 bases and 12 bases, with 19 bases remaining between them.

This clonotype was counted ten times or more. The genes are TRBV29-1 and TRBJ2-7; 7 positions match TRBD1. From germline, CDR1 is SQVTM and CDR2 ANQGSEA. Trimming took 7 bases from V and 0 from J; bases not matched to a gene: 3. This CDR3 has 12 residues. The CDR3: CSAGQSSYEQYF. The CDR3 nucleotides read TGCAGCGCGGGACAGAGCTCCTACGAGCAGTACTTC.